The 17 T cell receptor beta chains below were found in one sample sequenced in a study of TIL therapy for anti-PD-1-resistant metastatic lung cancer. The libraries were made with immunoSEQ v3. Libraries were prepared by immunoSEQ multiplex PCR; TCRdb keeps only in-frame clonotypes and omits some of them. In the table there are under 55,000 clones, 79% of which are singletons. Regarding time point: pre-treatment sample, taken before nivolumab and TIL therapy. The sample in question was blood, obtained at baseline. The receptor source for this set is a woman between 30 and 80 years old with non-small cell lung cancer.

This chain uses TRBV30 with TRBJ2-1; TRBD2 matches 9 bases. Germline V gene data show CDR1 as GTSNPN and CDR2 as SVGIG (reference sequence). The CDR3 totals 14 residues. V lost 3 bases and J lost 4; bases outside the gene matches: 4. In DNA, the CDR3 is TGTGCCTGGAGCCCTAGCGGGGCTTACAATGAGCAGTTCTTC. This codes for CAWSPSGAYNEQFF. Supplemented by reference TRBV30 and TRBJ2-1, the full variable domain reads SQTIHQWPATLVQPVGSPLSLECTVEGTSNPNLYWYRQAAGRGLQLLFYSVGIGQISSEVPQNLSASRPQDRQFILSSKKLLLSDSGFYLCAWSPSGAYNEQFFGPGTRLTVL.

The chain links TRBV7-3 to TRBJ1-1, with 7 bases fitting TRBD1. Unmatched junction bases numbered 3, after V lost 4 bases and J lost 1 base. CDR3 size: 14 residues. Germline CDR1 reads SGHTA; CDR2 reads FQGTGA. This chain's CDR3 is CASSSTGSNTEAFF. In nucleotides, the CDR3 is TGTGCCAGCAGCTCGACAGGGTCGAACACTGAAGCTTTCTTT. Full variable domain (rest looked up from reference TRBV7-3 and TRBJ1-1): GAGVSQTPSNKVTEKGKYVELRCDPISGHTALYWYRQSLGQGPEFLIYFQGTGAADDSGLPNDRFFAVRPEGSVSTLKIQRTERGDSAVYLCASSSTGSNTEAFFGQGTRLTVV.

In this sample, this clone turned up once. The CDR3 DNA reads as TGTGCCAGCAGCGGGACTAGCGGGAGGAGAACCGGGGAGCTGTTTTTT. Residues: CASSGTSGRRTGELFF. The V gene is TRBV9, the J gene TRBJ2-2, with 14 nucleotides matching TRBD2. With V trimmed by 3 bases and J by 5 bases, 3 bases remained unmatched. The germline V gene encodes CDR1 SGDLS and CDR2 YYNGEE. This CDR3 contains 16 residues. Full variable domain (missing parts from reference TRBV9 and TRBJ2-2): DSGVTQTPKHLITATGQRVTLRCSPRSGDLSVYWYQQSLDQGLQFLIQYYNGEERAKGNILERFSAQQFPDLHSELNLSSLELGDSALYFCASSGTSGRRTGELFFGEGSRLTVL.

The V and J genes are TRBV5-4 and TRBJ2-5; the D gene is possibly TRBD2 (6 bases). The CDR3 has 16 amino acids. Germline values: CDR1 SGHNT, CDR2 YYREEE (reference sequence). V was cut by 3 bases and J by 5 bases, with 20 bases left in between. The CDR3 DNA is TGTGCCAGCAGCTCCATTGAGGGCGGACTATGGGAGACCCAGTACTTC. It yields the protein CASSSIEGGLWETQYF.

The chain employs TRBV29-1 and TRBJ2-3, with no clear D. The germline CDR1 and CDR2 sequences are SQVTM and ANQGSEA. The CDR3 extends over 13 amino acids. V was trimmed by 3 bases and J by 0 bases, leaving 7 bases between them. CDR3 coding DNA: TGCAGCGTTGAGAGTACTAGCACAGATACGCAGTATTTT. Translated: CSVESTSTDTQYF.

This chain joins TRBV16 and TRBJ1-1; possible D gene TRBD1, 6 bases. CDR3 size: 15 residues. Deletions cut 0 bases from V and 5 bases from J, with 13 bases between. Germline V gives CDR1 KGHSY, CDR2 FQNENV. The CDR3 reads CASSQSVRGGTEAFF. DNA of the CDR3: TGTGCCAGCAGCCAATCGGTCAGGGGAGGGACTGAAGCTTTCTTT. The full variable domain, with the rest looked up from reference TRBV16 and TRBJ1-1, is GEEVAQTPKHLVRGEGQKAKLYCAPIKGHSYVFWYQQVLKNEFKFLISFQNENVFDETGMPKERFSAKCLPNSPCSLEIQATKLEDSAVYFCASSQSVRGGTEAFFGQGTRLTVV.

This chain uses TRBV7-9 with TRBJ2-3; D possibly matches TRBD1 or TRBD2 (6 bases each). Germline values: CDR1 SEHNR, CDR2 FQNEAQ (reference sequence). V shed 5 bases and J shed 2 bases, with 14 bases lying between them. The CDR3 has 15 amino acids. DNA of the CDR3: TGTGCCAGCAGCGGCACGGGGGCCGTCACAGATACGCAGTATTTT. Translation: CASSGTGAVTDTQYF.

This chain uses TRBV6-5 with TRBJ2-1; 7 bases map to TRBD1. This CDR3 is built from 15 residues. Germline CDR1 and CDR2: MNHEY and SVGAGI. Losses at the gene ends were 2 bases for V and 8 bases for J; bases not matched to a gene: 9. The CDR3 protein is CASSYGDSSFDEQFF. The CDR3 DNA reads as TGTGCCAGCAGTTACGGGGACAGTTCCTTCGATGAGCAGTTCTTC.

This clone was seen a handful of times. The CDR3 DNA sequence: TGTGCCAGCAGCTTAGAATCAGGAGCACATGGCTACACCTTC. Its protein is CASSLESGAHGYTF. The chain couples TRBV7-6 to TRBJ1-2; no reliable D call. From germline, CDR1 is SGHVS and CDR2 FNYEAQ. This CDR3 comprises 14 residues. Trimming pared 1 base from V and 6 bases from J, leaving 12 bases between. The whole variable domain, remainder taken from reference TRBV7-6 and TRBJ1-2, is GAGVSQSPRYKVTKRGQDVALRCDPISGHVSLYWYRQALGQGPEFLTYFNYEAQQDKSGLPNDRFSAERPEGSISTLTIQRTEQRDSAMYRCASSLESGAHGYTFGSGTRLTVV.

The chain carries TRBV6-1 and TRBJ2-1, with 9 bases identical to TRBD1. CDR1 is MNHNS and CDR2 is SASEGT in the germline V gene. The trim removed 3 bases at V and 9 bases at J, leaving 24 bases unmatched. The CDR3 sequence is 20 residues long. CDR3 residues: CASSDPTGGPLAGPGVEQFF. The CDR3 nucleotides are TGTGCCAGCAGTGACCCCACAGGGGGCCCTTTAGCGGGCCCAGGCGTTGAGCAGTTCTTC.

This clone is termed medium-sized. The chain joins TRBV19 to TRBJ2-6; 10 bases align to TRBD1. CDR1 and CDR2 (germline): LNHDA, SQIVND (reference sequence). The CDR3 is made up of 17 amino acids. Losses at the gene ends were 5 bases for V and 2 bases for J; bases not matched to a gene: 6. CDR3 coding DNA: TGTGCCAGTAGTTTTGGGACAGGGGAGGCTGGGGCCAACGTCCTGACTTTC. Translation gives CASSFGTGEAGANVLTF.

This clone was seen just once. In DNA form, the CDR3 reads TGTGCCATCAGTGACCCTAGGAGGGACACCCGCACAGATACGCAGTATTTT. Translated, it gives CAISDPRRDTRTDTQYF. The chain uses TRBV10-3 and TRBJ2-3; D tentatively fits TRBD1 or TRBD2 (6 bases each). Germline assignment: CDR1 ENHRY and CDR2 SYGVKD. The CDR3 runs 17 residues. With 3 bases removed from V and 1 base from J, the gap between germline ends came to 17 bases.

This sequence joins TRBV11-2 and TRBJ2-7; D uncertain. Trimming removed 5 bases from V and 9 bases from J, with 17 bases in between. CDR1 and CDR2 (germline): SGHAT, FQNNGV. The CDR3 has 13 residues. The CDR3: CASSPYGALGQYF. The CDR3 DNA reads as TGTGCCAGCAGCCCGTACGGCGCCTTGGGGCAGTACTTC.

This clone was observed once. V usage is TRBV19 and J usage is TRBJ1-1; possible D gene TRBD1, 6 bases. Germline lookup yields CDR1 LNHDA and CDR2 SQIVND (reference sequence). V shed 4 bases and J shed 8 bases, with 14 bases lying between them. This CDR3 has 13 amino acids. In DNA, the CDR3 is TGTGCCAGTAGTACCCCCCCGACAGGAGAAGCTTTCTTT. Translating gives CASSTPPTGEAFF.

The chain joins TRBV28 to TRBJ2-4; TRBD1 is a possible D gene (5 bases). The germline gives CDR1 MDHEN, CDR2 SYDVKM. The CDR3 is 13 amino acids. Trimming shortened V by 3 bases and J by 7 bases, and 10 bases separated the two germline ends. Here the CDR3 DNA reads TGTGCCAGCAGTTTCCTTTCAGGGAACATTCAGTACTTC. The encoded protein is CASSFLSGNIQYF.

The chain couples TRBV5-1 to TRBJ1-2, with D possibly matching TRBD1 (6 bases). This CDR3 spans 13 amino acids. CDR1 SGHRS and CDR2 YFSETQ come from the germline V gene. The ends were cut back, 2 bases at V and 6 bases at J, with 11 bases in the middle. The CDR3: CASSFDRWDGYTF. The CDR3 region has the DNA TGCGCCAGCAGCTTTGACAGGTGGGATGGCTACACCTTC.

About this clone: Additional DNA sequences in this sample encode the identical CDR3. The CDR3 bases are TGCGCCAGCAGCTTGGTGGGGGATTCCTACAATGAGCAGTTCTTC. Translated: CASSLVGDSYNEQFF. The chain joins TRBV5-1 to TRBJ2-1; D assignment may be TRBD1 or TRBD2 (5 bases each). Germline lookup yields CDR1 SGHRS and CDR2 YFSETQ. This CDR3 has 15 amino acids. With 0 bases removed from V and 1 base from J, the gap between germline ends came to 8 bases.